The 29 T cell receptor beta chains below come from one sample, sequenced in a study of blood T cell repertoires in COVID-19. Data came from immunoSEQ multiplex PCR; TCRdb stores just in-frame clones and leaves some out. The sample lists tens of thousands of clones, 70% to 90% seen once, with 3.7% in the top ten. Sequenced sample: peripheral blood. The receptors stem from a human donor in a cohort sampled during active COVID-19.

The chain has TRBV12-3 or TRBV12-4 and TRBJ1-5; D possibly corresponds to TRBD1 (6 bases). The CDR3 has 13 amino acids. V lost 6 bases and J lost 10, with 16 bases in between. The CDR3 loop is CASSQGPRSPQHF. The CDR3 DNA is TGTGCCAGCAGCCAGGGGCCTCGAAGTCCCCAGCATTTT.

The chain combines TRBV6-1 with TRBJ1-1; TRBD1 aligns across 12 bases. This CDR3 spans 15 amino acids. V lost 3 bases, J lost 4 bases, and 3 bases stayed unmatched. The germline V gene has CDR1 MNHNS and CDR2 SASEGT. This CDR3 reads CASSEGTGGRTEAFF. The CDR3 region has the DNA TGTGCCAGCAGTGAGGGGACAGGGGGCCGCACTGAAGCTTTCTTT.

This CDR3 reads CASAPSGSRWDTQYF. CDR3 nucleotide sequence: TGTGCCAGTGCTCCCAGCGGGAGCAGGTGGGATACGCAGTATTTT. J is TRBJ2-3 and V is TRBV2; 8 bases line up with TRBD2. Germline V CDR1 and CDR2: SNHLY, FYNNEI. The junction had 14 bases not matched to a gene; V was cut back by 9 bases and J by 6 bases. CDR3 length: 15 amino acids.

This sequence joins TRBV7-2 and TRBJ1-1, with D unresolved. The V end lost 5 bases, the J end lost 3 bases, and 10 bases lay between the germline ends. Germline lookup yields CDR1 SGHTA and CDR2 FQGNSA. The CDR3 contains 13 residues. The DNA of the CDR3 is TGTGCCAGCAGCCTCTACCATTACACTGAAGCTTTCTTT. Its translation: CASSLYHYTEAFF.

J is TRBJ2-7 and V is TRBV6-6; 10 bases are a match to TRBD1. With 5 bases clipped from V and 2 bases from J, the junction kept 12 bases outside the gene matches. The germline V gene has CDR1 MNHNY and CDR2 SVGAGI (reference sequence). The CDR3 is 17 amino acids. The CDR3 DNA follows: TGTGCCAGCAGTCTAAAATACGACGGGACAGGGGCCTACGAGCAGTACTTC. Translation: CASSLKYDGTGAYEQYF.

The genes are TRBV3-1 (or the pseudogene TRBV3-2) and TRBJ2-3; D perhaps matches TRBD1 (6 bases). CDR3 length equals 13 residues. Trimming left V 4 bases short and J 10 bases short, with 15 bases between. Germline loops: CDR1 LGHDT, CDR2 YNNKEL (reference sequence). The CDR3 is CASSRTEASPQYF. The CDR3 region has the DNA TGTGCCAGCAGCCGGACAGAAGCGTCGCCGCAGTATTTT.

The chain combines TRBV11-2 with TRBJ1-2; 11 bases align to TRBD1. V shed 10 bases and J 6 bases; nucleotides not matched to a gene: 4. Germline V gene sequence: CDR1 SGHAT, CDR2 FQNNGV. This CDR3 contains 12 residues. CDR3 sequence (DNA): TGTGCCACCATGGACAGGGGGCATGGCTACACCTTC. It is translated as CATMDRGHGYTF.

The chain combines TRBV4-3 with TRBJ1-1; 12 nucleotides align to TRBD1. This CDR3 has 16 amino acids. J was trimmed by 5 bases and V by 4 bases; bases with no gene match: 8. The germline gives CDR1 LGHNA, CDR2 YSLEER. In nucleotides, the CDR3 is TGCGCCAGCAGCCCCGGGACAGGGGGCGTCGAGACTGAAGCTTTCTTT. It translates to CASSPGTGGVETEAFF.

This chain links TRBV5-1 with TRBJ1-6; D might be TRBD1 (5 bases). V was clipped by 4 bases and J by 9 bases, with 23 bases between them. CDR1 and CDR2 from the germline V gene are SGHRS and YFSETQ. The length of the CDR3 is 17 residues. CDR3 sequence: CASSRTPQEGRTSPLHF. The CDR3 coding sequence is TGCGCCAGCAGCCGAACCCCCCAGGAGGGGAGAACTTCACCCCTCCACTTT.

This clone appeared once. The chain is built from TRBV28 and TRBJ1-1; D is unclear. CDR1 MDHEN and CDR2 SYDVKM come from the germline V gene. The CDR3 is 16 residues long. The germline V and J ends were trimmed by 6 bases and 0 bases, with 17 bases remaining between them. The CDR3 region is CASRVDGVIMNTEAFF. The DNA for the CDR3 is TGTGCCAGCAGGGTAGACGGAGTCATAATGAACACTGAAGCTTTCTTT. Complete variable domain (other parts from reference TRBV28 and TRBJ1-1): DVKVTQSSRYLVKRTGEKVFLECVQDMDHENMFWYRQDPGLGLRLIYFSYDVKMKEKGDIPEGYSVSREKKERFSLILESASTNQTSMYLCASRVDGVIMNTEAFFGQGTRLTVV.

The chain has TRBV28 and TRBJ1-4, with TRBD1 matching 9 bases. CDR1 is MDHEN, CDR2 SYDVKM, per germline. This CDR3 spans 19 amino acids. The J segment lost 1 base and the V segment lost 2 bases, leaving 11 bases of the junction unmatched. The CDR3 here is CASSLAMFRGQGTNEKLFF. CDR3 nucleotides: TGTGCCAGCAGTTTAGCGATGTTTCGGGGACAGGGAACTAATGAAAAACTGTTTTTT.

V and J are TRBV6-2 or TRBV6-3 and TRBJ2-7, with D uncertain. Trimming took 5 bases from V and 0 from J, leaving 5 bases between them. Germline CDR1 reads MNHEY; CDR2 reads SVGEGT. CDR3 size: 12 residues. The CDR3 loop reads CASSPSSYEQYF. CDR3 sequence (DNA): TGTGCCAGCAGTCCCAGCTCCTACGAGCAGTACTTC.

This chain links TRBV5-1 with TRBJ1-1, with D possibly matching TRBD1 (6 bases). V was pared by 2 bases and J by 0 bases, with 11 bases between. The CDR3 consists of 15 residues. In germline, CDR1 is SGHRS, CDR2 YFSETQ. The CDR3 sequence: CASSFQGQVNTEAFF. The CDR3 region has the DNA TGCGCCAGCAGCTTCCAGGGGCAGGTGAACACTGAAGCTTTCTTT.

The rearrangement joins TRBV2 to TRBJ1-2; unclear D gene. The CDR3 contains 13 residues. Looked up from germline, CDR1 is SNHLY and CDR2 is FYNNEI. Trimming pared 3 bases from V and 8 bases from J, leaving 13 bases between. The CDR3 DNA reads TGTGCCAGCAGTGACGGCAGGTTCGGCGGCTACACCTTC. Protein product: CASSDGRFGGYTF.

CDR3 DNA sequence: TGCGCCAGCAGCTTGGCCGCTCAGTACCAAGAGACCCAGTACTTC. Translating it yields CASSLAAQYQETQYF. The J gene is TRBJ2-5, the V gene TRBV5-1; D remains ambiguous. The CDR3 runs to 15 residues. From germline, CDR1 is SGHRS and CDR2 YFSETQ. The ends were cut back, 0 bases at V and 0 bases at J, with 9 bases in the middle.

The V gene is TRBV28, the J gene TRBJ2-1; TRBD2 matches 11 bases. The CDR3 consists of 14 residues. V gave up 6 bases and J gave up 3 bases; unmatched junction bases: 1. CDR1 is MDHEN, CDR2 SYDVKM, per germline. The CDR3 bases are TGTGCCAGCAGGGGACTAGCGGACTACAATGAGCAGTTCTTC. This encodes CASRGLADYNEQFF.

The chain has TRBV11-2 and TRBJ1-6; D remains unclear. CDR3 length: 15 residues. Trimming removed 2 bases from V and 6 bases from J, with 11 bases in between. Per germline, CDR1 SGHAT and CDR2 FQNNGV. The DNA of the CDR3 is TGTGCCAGCAGCTTATTGGAGCGTACTAATTCACCCCTCCACTTT. This gives the protein CASSLLERTNSPLHF. The whole variable domain, remainder taken from reference TRBV11-2 and TRBJ1-6, is EAGVAQSPRYKIIEKRQSVAFWCNPISGHATLYWYQQILGQGPKLLIQFQNNGVVDDSQLPKDRFSAERLKGVDSTLKIQPAKLEDSAVYLCASSLLERTNSPLHFGNGTRLTVT.

This clone was counted only a few times. The J gene is TRBJ2-7, the V gene TRBV5-6; D gene ambiguous. V lost 4 bases and J 0 bases, leaving 14 bases between the germline ends. Looked up from germline, CDR1 is SGHDT and CDR2 is YYEEEE. The CDR3 runs 15 residues. The CDR3: CASSPRSTSSYEQYF. The CDR3 region has the DNA TGTGCCAGCAGCCCCAGATCGACAAGCTCCTACGAGCAGTACTTC.

CDR3 bases: TGTGCCAGCAGCTCCATGGAACGGAGCACTGAAGCTTTCTTT. Its protein is CASSSMERSTEAFF. The V and J genes are TRBV6-2 or TRBV6-3 and TRBJ1-1; D is ambiguous. With 6 bases removed from V and 4 bases from J, the gap between germline ends came to 15 bases. This CDR3 comprises 14 residues. Germline CDR1 MNHEY, CDR2 SVGEGT.

This chain connects TRBV5-5 to TRBJ1-1; 11 nucleotides line up with TRBD1. The V and J ends lost 4 bases and 5 bases, in that order; junction bases with no gene match: 10. This CDR3 region has 16 residues. Germline V gives CDR1 SGHKS, CDR2 YYEKEE (reference sequence). The CDR3 nucleotides read TGTGCCAGCAGCCCCCTGGGGACAGGGGGTGGAACTGAAGCTTTCTTT. Protein: CASSPLGTGGGTEAFF. Based on the CDR3 plus reference TRBV5-5 and TRBJ1-1, the full variable domain is DAGVTQSPTHLIKTRGQQVTLRCSPISGHKSVSWYQQVLGQGPQFIFQYYEKEERGRGNFPDRFSARQFPNYSSELNVNALLLGDSALYLCASSPLGTGGGTEAFFGQGTRLTVV.

The sample holds one count of this clone. V usage is TRBV4-2 and J usage is TRBJ2-3; 7 bases map to TRBD1. CDR3 size: 14 residues. Trimming cost V 5 bases and J 1 base; bases outside gene matches: 3. Germline CDR1 is LGHNA and CDR2 is YNFKEQ. The CDR3 sequence is CASSRRGRTDTQYF. CDR3 nucleotides: TGTGCCAGCAGCAGAAGGGGGCGCACAGATACGCAGTATTTT.

The table lists this clone with a count of one. The gene calls are TRBV7-9 and TRBJ1-2, with no clear D. The CDR3 is 13 residues long. The germline gives CDR1 SEHNR, CDR2 FQNEAQ (reference sequence). With 1 base removed from V and 6 bases from J, the gap between germline ends came to 9 bases. The CDR3 nucleotides are TGTGCCAGCAGCTTAGTAACCGGGGATGGCTACACCTTC. This encodes CASSLVTGDGYTF. Full variable domain (remainder filled in from reference TRBV7-9 and TRBJ1-2): DTGVSQNPRHKITKRGQNVTFRCDPISEHNRLYWYRQTLGQGPEFLTYFQNEAQLEKSRLLSDRFSAERPKGSFSTLEIQRTEQGDSAMYLCASSLVTGDGYTFGSGTRLTVV.

V and J are TRBV24-1 and TRBJ1-3; D may be TRBD1 (6 bases). V was trimmed by 2 bases and J by 4 bases, leaving 11 bases between them. CDR1 is KGHDR, CDR2 SFDVKD, per germline. The CDR3 is 15 amino acids. CDR3 sequence: CATSDSRTEGNTIYF. The CDR3 DNA reads as TGTGCCACCAGTGATTCTCGGACAGAGGGAAACACCATATATTTT.

This clone appeared a few times. DNA of the CDR3: TGTGCCAGCAGCCAACGGGGAGGGAGCGATGAGCAGTTCTTC. Translating gives CASSQRGGSDEQFF. The rearrangement links TRBV3-1 (or the pseudogene TRBV3-2) to TRBJ2-1; 7 bases are shared with TRBD2. The CDR3 extends over 14 amino acids. After removal of 2 bases from V and 8 bases from J, the junction contained 6 bases not matched to a gene. The V gene's germline CDR1 is LGHDT and CDR2 YNNKEL (reference sequence).

The chain recombines TRBV18 with TRBJ1-6; the D gene is possibly TRBD1 (6 bases). Germline-derived CDR1 and CDR2 are KGHSH and LQKENI. V shed 3 bases and J shed 5 bases, with 11 bases lying between them. The CDR3 length is 15 residues. The CDR3 loop is CASSPQGSDNSPLHF. CDR3 in DNA: TGTGCCAGCTCACCGCAGGGGAGCGATAATTCACCCCTCCACTTT.

J is TRBJ2-1 and V is TRBV5-1; D is unclear. Trimming took off 0 bases at V and 7 bases at J, with 5 bases between the two ends. Germline CDR1 is SGHRS and CDR2 is YFSETQ. The CDR3 length is 12 residues. The CDR3 region is CASSLDLNEQFF. DNA for the CDR3: TGCGCCAGCAGCTTGGACTTGAATGAGCAGTTCTTC.

The chain has TRBV5-4 and TRBJ2-5; 12 nucleotides match TRBD2. CDR3 length equals 16 residues. V shed 2 bases, J shed 4 bases, and the junction held 6 bases outside the gene matches. CDR1 is SGHNT and CDR2 is YYREEE in the germline V gene (reference sequence). CDR3 DNA: TGTGCCAGCAGCTTAGGACTAGCGGGGCGGGGAGAGACCCAGTACTTC. The encoded protein is CASSLGLAGRGETQYF.

This clone was seen a handful of times. The rearrangement links TRBV30 to TRBJ1-2; D unresolved. The CDR3 has 12 residues. Trimming cost V 5 bases and J 8 bases, with 15 bases left between them. Germline V gene sequence: CDR1 GTSNPN, CDR2 SVGIG (reference sequence). DNA of the CDR3: TGTGCCTGGGGATCACGGAGCGTCGGCTACACCTTC. Translating gives CAWGSRSVGYTF.

The gene calls are TRBV30 and TRBJ1-1; 8 positions match TRBD1. Germline V gene sequence: CDR1 GTSNPN, CDR2 SVGIG (reference sequence). J was trimmed by 7 bases and V by 8 bases; bases with no gene match: 15. This CDR3 contains 14 residues. The CDR3 loop is CASVDRGGFGEAFF. The CDR3 nucleotides read TGTGCCAGCGTTGACAGGGGAGGATTTGGTGAAGCTTTCTTT. Looking up the rest from reference TRBV30 and TRBJ1-1 gives the full variable domain: SQTIHQWPATLVQPVGSPLSLECTVEGTSNPNLYWYRQAAGRGLQLLFYSVGIGQISSEVPQNLSASRPQDRQFILSSKKLLLSDSGFYLCASVDRGGFGEAFFGQGTRLTVV.